This is a list of T cell receptor beta chains from one sample in a study of blood T cell repertoires in COVID-19. Sequencing was performed with immunoSEQ multiplex PCR; in TCRdb, only in-frame clones are kept and a portion is missing. Of over 250,000 clones in the sample, roughly 89% are singletons; the top ten hold approximately 2.2%. The sequenced material came from peripheral blood. These receptor sequences come from a man between 50 and 59 years old with acute or convalescent COVID-19. Each CDR3 is given with its conserved first and last residue. Each record gives: J gene, D gene, V gene, clone size, CDR3 DNA, CDR3 protein. A D gene is named only where the DNA matches it firmly. Part of the rows lack a size; the others show once, few, many or a class for expanded clones.

TRBJ2-5 | TRBD1 | TRBV7-6 | NA | TGTGCCAGCAGCTTAACGAGACAGGGGAAAATTAAAGAGACCCAGTACTTC | CASSLTRQGKIKETQYF
TRBJ1-5 | NA | TRBV7-2 | once | TGTGCCAGCAGCTTAGAAAGAGGTCAGCCCCAGCATTTT | CASSLERGQPQHF
TRBJ2-5 | NA | TRBV3-1/TRBV3-2 | NA | TGTGCCAGCAGCCCCCTTACAGGCGCTCAAGAGACCCAGTACTTC | CASSPLTGAQETQYF
TRBJ2-1 | NA | TRBV10-1 | NA | TGCGCCAGCAGTGAGTCCGGGGGGCTGGAGTACAATGAGCAGTTCTTC | CASSESGGLEYNEQFF
TRBJ2-3 | TRBD2 | TRBV9 | NA | TGTGCCAGCAGCGCCAGCGGGGTTACAGATACGCAGTATTTT | CASSASGVTDTQYF
TRBJ2-7 | NA | TRBV3-1/TRBV3-2 | NA | TGTGCCAGCAGCTCCCGGAGCCGCCTGGACGAGCAGTACTTC | CASSSRSRLDEQYF
TRBJ2-3 | TRBD2 | TRBV4-1 | few | TGCGCCAGCAGGCGTCCGGGACTAGCGGGGAGGTTAGATACGCAGTATTTT | CASRRPGLAGRLDTQYF
TRBJ2-7 | TRBD2 | TRBV5-6 | NA | TGTGCCAGCAGCTCCACAGGACCGGGACTAGCGGGGGGGCGGTACGAGCAGTACTTC | CASSSTGPGLAGGRYEQYF
TRBJ2-1 | NA | TRBV3-1/TRBV3-2 | once | TGTGCCAGCAGCCAAGGAGCAGGGCCAGGTACTGAGCAGTTCTTC | CASSQGAGPGTEQFF
TRBJ2-3 | NA | TRBV6-4 | NA | TGTGCCAGCAGTGACTCGGGGGCAGCCACAGATACGCAGTATTTT | CASSDSGAATDTQYF
TRBJ2-6 | NA | TRBV27 | NA | TGTGCCAGCAGTCCACAGGTTTCTGGGGCCAACGTCCTGACTTTC | CASSPQVSGANVLTF
TRBJ2-3 | NA | TRBV19 | NA | TGTGCCAGTAGGGCCTACAATGCGGCAGATACGCAGTATTTT | CASRAYNAADTQYF
TRBJ2-1 | TRBD2 | TRBV6-4 | few | TGTGCCAGCAGCCAGGGACTAGCGGGTTTCAATGAGCAGTTCTTC | CASSQGLAGFNEQFF
TRBJ1-3 | NA | TRBV2 | NA | TGTGCCACAGGAGGGGACGGAAACACCATATATTTT | CATGGDGNTIYF
TRBJ1-1 | TRBD1 | TRBV9 | NA | TGTGCCAGCAGCGTAGTCGGGCAGGGGGCGGGCACTGAAGCTTTCTTT | CASSVVGQGAGTEAFF
TRBJ1-6 | NA | TRBV9 | NA | TGTGCCAGCAGCGTAAGAGAGTTTTATTCACCCCTCCACTTT | CASSVREFYSPLHF
TRBJ2-7 | NA | TRBV7-9 | NA | TGTGCCAGCAGTTCCCTCAGGGTTCACGAGCAGTACTTC | CASSSLRVHEQYF
TRBJ2-3 | TRBD2 | TRBV5-5 | NA | TGTGCCAGCAGCTTGAGGGTAGCGGGGGGCACAGATACGCAGTATTTT | CASSLRVAGGTDTQYF
TRBJ2-1 | NA | TRBV6-4 | NA | TGTGCCAGCAGACCACAGGGAAGTAATGAGCAGTTCTTC | CASRPQGSNEQFF
TRBJ2-1 | TRBD1 | TRBV7-9 | NA | TGTGCCAGCAGGGAGCGACAGGGGCGAGGATCCTACAATGAGCAGTTCTTC | CASRERQGRGSYNEQFF
TRBJ1-1 | NA | TRBV4-1 | few | TGCGCCAGCTCAACAGAGCCCCTGAACACTGAAGCTTTCTTT | CASSTEPLNTEAFF
TRBJ2-7 | TRBD1 | TRBV6-5 | NA | TGTGCCAGCAGTTCTGGGACAGGGGTTTCCTACGAGCAGTACTTC | CASSSGTGVSYEQYF
TRBJ1-1 | NA | TRBV29-1 | NA | TGCAGCGTTGAAGTGTGGAGGGTAATGGATACTGAAGCTTTCTTT | CSVEVWRVMDTEAFF
TRBJ1-6 | NA | TRBV12-5 | NA | TGTGCTAGTGGCACAGGGATACATTCACCCCTCCACTTT | CASGTGIHSPLHF
TRBJ1-6 | NA | TRBV10-3 | NA | TGTGCCATCAGTGACAGCGTGGGTTCACCCCTCCACTTT | CAISDSVGSPLHF
TRBJ2-1 | TRBD2 | TRBV15 | NA | TGTGCCACCAGCAGGGGACTAAGCTCCTACAATGAGCAGTTCTTC | CATSRGLSSYNEQFF
TRBJ2-1 | TRBD1 | TRBV9 | NA | TGTGCCAGCAGCGTAAGTGGGACAGGGGCGGGGAATGAGCAGTTCTTC | CASSVSGTGAGNEQFF
TRBJ2-3 | NA | TRBV6-5 | NA | TGTGCCAGCAGTTACAGGACTACCCACACAGATACGCAGTATTTT | CASSYRTTHTDTQYF
TRBJ2-1 | TRBD2 | TRBV20-1 | NA | TGCAGTGCTAGTCCCTTCGATAGACTAGCGGGTTACAATGAGCAGTTCTTC | CSASPFDRLAGYNEQFF
TRBJ1-4 | NA | TRBV6-1 | NA | TGTGCCAGCAGTGACCAAGGACTTCTCGAAAAACTGTTTTTT | CASSDQGLLEKLFF
TRBJ1-5 | TRBD1 | TRBV7-6 | few | TGTGCCAGCAGCTTCAGGGGGCCAGATCAGCCCCAGCATTTT | CASSFRGPDQPQHF
TRBJ1-4 | NA | TRBV5-5 | NA | TGTGCCAGCAGACCGACACCAACTAATGAAAAACTGTTTTTT | CASRPTPTNEKLFF
TRBJ2-1 | TRBD1 | TRBV20-1 | NA | TGCAGTGCTAGTCCGGGACAGGGGAGGAATGAGCAGTTCTTC | CSASPGQGRNEQFF
TRBJ1-6 | NA | TRBV7-2 | NA | TGTGCCAGCAGCTTACAGTTCGACAGAAAGAACTCACCCCTCCACTTT | CASSLQFDRKNSPLHF
TRBJ2-7 | NA | TRBV19 | NA | TGTGCCAGTAGTCCCACTTACTCCTACGAGCAGTACTTC | CASSPTYSYEQYF
TRBJ1-6 | NA | TRBV6-1 | NA | TGTGCCAGCAGTGAGGCGGCGCGGGCGTCACCCCTCCACTTT | CASSEAARASPLHF
TRBJ2-3 | TRBD2 | TRBV7-3 | NA | TGTGCCAGCAGCTATTTTAGCGGGGGAGACACAGATACGCAGTATTTT | CASSYFSGGDTDTQYF
TRBJ1-6 | TRBD1 | TRBV30 | once | TGTGCCTGGGTCTCGAGGACAGGACGATTTCGGCCCCTCCACTTT | CAWVSRTGRFRPLHF
TRBJ1-5 | NA | TRBV10-3 | NA | TGTGCCATCAGCCCGGGACCGGGAGGAATCAATCAGCCCCAGCATTTT | CAISPGPGGINQPQHF
TRBJ2-1 | TRBD2 | TRBV10-3 | NA | TGTGCCATCAGTGGGGGAGGGGCCGACTCCTACAATGAGCAGTTCTTC | CAISGGGADSYNEQFF
TRBJ2-3 | TRBD1 | TRBV4-1 | NA | TGCGCCAGCAGCCAAGAGGACAGGTCGGCAGATACGCAGTATTTT | CASSQEDRSADTQYF
TRBJ1-5 | NA | TRBV6-5 | NA | TGTGCCAGCCACTTATCGGGGTCCGGGCAGCCCCAGCATTTT | CASHLSGSGQPQHF
TRBJ1-1 | NA | TRBV13 | once | TGTGCCAGCAGCTCGGGGGGGTGGACTGAAGCTTTCTTT | CASSSGGWTEAFF
TRBJ2-1 | NA | TRBV7-7 | NA | TGTGCTAGCAGCTTAGACTCGCCGGGTGAGCAGTTCTTC | CASSLDSPGEQFF
TRBJ2-5 | TRBD2 | TRBV19 | NA | TGTGCCAGTAGTATAAACGGGGGAGGGCAAGAGACCCAGTACTTC | CASSINGGGQETQYF
TRBJ1-3 | TRBD1 | TRBV6-5 | once | TGTGCCAGCAGCCCCAGGGGGAGCTCTGGAAACACCATATATTTT | CASSPRGSSGNTIYF
TRBJ2-7 | TRBD1 | TRBV19 | NA | TGTGCCAGTAGTGCCGGGACAGGGGGTTACGAGCAGTACTTC | CASSAGTGGYEQYF
TRBJ1-3 | NA | TRBV27 | NA | TGTGCCAGCAGTTTATCGATCGCAGAATCTGGAAACACCATATATTTT | CASSLSIAESGNTIYF
TRBJ1-2 | NA | TRBV9 | NA | TGTGCCAGCAGCGAGGGGTCCAGGGAAGGTGGCTACACCTTC | CASSEGSREGGYTF
TRBJ1-3 | NA | TRBV5-1 | NA | TGCGCCAGCAGCTTGGCTCCAGGCGAGCCTGGAAACACCATATATTTT | CASSLAPGEPGNTIYF
TRBJ2-5 | NA | TRBV6-2/TRBV6-3 | once | TGTGCCAGCAGTTACTCCGACAGACAAGAGACCCAGTACTTC | CASSYSDRQETQYF
TRBJ1-1 | TRBD1 | TRBV4-1 | NA | TGCGCCAGCAGCCACGGACAGGTTGAAGCTTTCTTT | CASSHGQVEAFF
TRBJ2-5 | NA | TRBV19 | NA | TGTGCCAGTAGGCCCGGATCGGGGTGGGAAGAGACCCAGTACTTC | CASRPGSGWEETQYF
TRBJ2-1 | TRBD1 | TRBV5-1 | NA | TGCGCCAGCAGCTTGTTTACAGGGGGGCACAATGAGCAGTTCTTC | CASSLFTGGHNEQFF
TRBJ1-2 | TRBD1 | TRBV18 | NA | TGTGCCAGCTCACTCGGACAGGGTGGCTACACCTTC | CASSLGQGGYTF
TRBJ1-2 | NA | TRBV14 | NA | TGTGCCAGCAGCCAAGATGTATCAGGGGCCCATACCACTAACTATGGCTACACCTTC | CASSQDVSGAHTTNYGYTF
TRBJ2-6 | NA | TRBV18 | NA | TGTGCCAGCTCACCGAGCTCTGGGGCCAACGTCCTGACTTTC | CASSPSSGANVLTF
TRBJ1-1 | TRBD1 | TRBV4-1 | NA | TGCGCCAGCAGCCAGGTGGGACAGTCCGTGAACACTGAAGCTTTCTTT | CASSQVGQSVNTEAFF
TRBJ2-6 | TRBD1 | TRBV5-4 | NA | TGTGCCAGCAGCTGGACAGGGGCCTACTCTGGGGCCAACGTCCTGACTTTC | CASSWTGAYSGANVLTF
TRBJ2-5 | TRBD2 | TRBV3-1/TRBV3-2 | once | TGTGCCAGCAGTCTAACGGGGGGGACCCAGTACTTC | CASSLTGGTQYF